This T cell receptor (beta chain) was sequenced for a study of CD8+ T cells in alopecia areata. The CDR3 spans 16 residues. Germline-derived CDR1 and CDR2 are MNHEY and SMNVEV (reference sequence). Trimming removed 7 bases at V and 2 bases at J, with 19 bases between. cDNA reverse transcribed from extracted RNA served as the sequencing template. The table came from immunoSEQ multiplex PCR; TCRdb's copy has only in-frame clones and leaves some out. Of around 120,000 clones listed, 58% are singletons. Treatment described: oral pan-JAK inhibitor, 5-10 mg twice daily. Alopecia areata patients provided lesional scalp punch biopsies and peripheral blood. Study-level results: Normal skin contains resident alphabeta T cells, and these are also sequenced in scalp samples.

A single count supports this clone. Its specificity is unknown. The gene calls are TRBV27 and TRBJ2-3; D gene unclear. The clonotype comes from a human donor with alopecia areata. The material was CD8+ T cells sorted from blood, obtained at week 4, from a patient treated with tofacitinib. CDR3 nucleotides: TGTGCCAGCAACAAACAGCCAGCACTAAACACAGATACGCAGTATTTT. As protein: CASNKQPALNTDTQYF.